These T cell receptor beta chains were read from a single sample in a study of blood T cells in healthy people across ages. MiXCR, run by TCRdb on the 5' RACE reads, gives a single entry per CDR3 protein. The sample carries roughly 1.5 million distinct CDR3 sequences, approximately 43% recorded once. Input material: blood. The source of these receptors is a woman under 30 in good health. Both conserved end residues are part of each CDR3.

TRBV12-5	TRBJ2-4	CASGLVLGQGSDIQYF
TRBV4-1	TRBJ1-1	CASSQQQGTAAFF
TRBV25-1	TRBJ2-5	CASSEYSDRETQYF
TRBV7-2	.	CASSIIQETQFF
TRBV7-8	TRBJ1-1	CASSFYRKMNTEAFF
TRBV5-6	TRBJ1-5	CASSHIPDRDNQPQHF
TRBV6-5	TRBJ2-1	CASRDYASKEQFF
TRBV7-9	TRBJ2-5	CASSILAGGRETQYF
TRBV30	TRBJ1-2	CAWSEGQGEVGYTF
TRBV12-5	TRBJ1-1	CASGLEGGPEAFF
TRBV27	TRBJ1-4	CASGARGFREKLFF
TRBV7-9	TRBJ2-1	CASSSSGTPYNEQFF
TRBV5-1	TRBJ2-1	CASSLGQRESSYNEQFF
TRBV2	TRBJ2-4	CASSGLGRAEGLAKNIQYF
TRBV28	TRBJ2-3	CASSLRGRGADTQYF
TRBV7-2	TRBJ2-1	CASSLDFRIEQFF
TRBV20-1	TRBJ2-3	CSARGVAGQSSTDTQYF
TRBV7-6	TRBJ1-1	CASSLATSPPNTEAFF
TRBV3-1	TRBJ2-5	CASSRQTGPETQYF
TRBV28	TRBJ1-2	CASTLSLQGNYGYTF
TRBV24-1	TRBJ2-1	CATSDYPRTESSYNEQFF
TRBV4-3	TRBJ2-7	CASSQVWSSSYEQYF
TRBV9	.	CASSRGQGLDEQYF
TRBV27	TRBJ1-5	CASGTGASNQPQHF
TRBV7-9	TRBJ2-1	CASSHTTSANEQFF
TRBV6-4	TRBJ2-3	CASSDKTSGTDTQYF
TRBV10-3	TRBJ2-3	CVTRAGGDTQYF
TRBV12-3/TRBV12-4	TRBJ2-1	CASSLWGRLYNEQFF
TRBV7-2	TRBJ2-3	CASSPGLAGVAPDTQYF
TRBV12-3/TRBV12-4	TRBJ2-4	CASSLRTSGGAAAKNIQYF
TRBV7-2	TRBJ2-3	CASSAGSLAGVKDAQYF
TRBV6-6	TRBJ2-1	CASSYSAQGAGEQFF
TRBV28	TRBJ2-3	CASRPTGDPSTDTQYF
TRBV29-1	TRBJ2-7	CSVALRLAISSYEQYF
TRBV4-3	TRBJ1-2	CASSQDAHGEGNYGYTF
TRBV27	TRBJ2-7	CASSPTTGRNEQYF
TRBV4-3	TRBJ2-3	CASSQERKTDTQYF
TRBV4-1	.	CASSPWGQVLGLDEQYF
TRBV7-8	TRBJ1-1	CASSLGSSMNTEAFF
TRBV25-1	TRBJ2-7	CASSEYRSDFNDEQYF
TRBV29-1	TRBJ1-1	CSSHGGLGSTEAFF
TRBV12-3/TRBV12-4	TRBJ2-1	CASSPRDRWLDEQFF
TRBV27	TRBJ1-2	CASSFSLAHGYTF
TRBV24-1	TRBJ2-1	CATSPGGSDNEQFF